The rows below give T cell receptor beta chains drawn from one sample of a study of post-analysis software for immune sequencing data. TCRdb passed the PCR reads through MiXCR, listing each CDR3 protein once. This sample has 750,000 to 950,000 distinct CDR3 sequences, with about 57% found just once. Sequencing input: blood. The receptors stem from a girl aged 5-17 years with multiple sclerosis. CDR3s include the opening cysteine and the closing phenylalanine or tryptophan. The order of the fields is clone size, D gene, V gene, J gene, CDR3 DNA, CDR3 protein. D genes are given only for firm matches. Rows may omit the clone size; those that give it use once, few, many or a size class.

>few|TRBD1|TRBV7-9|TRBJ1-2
TGTGCCAGCAGCGGAGCAGGGGGTTACGTCTATGGCTACACCTTC
CASSGAGGYVYGYTF
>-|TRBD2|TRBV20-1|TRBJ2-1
TGCAGTGCTTCTTCCGGACTAGCGGGAGAAGGCTGGCAGTTCTTC
CSASSGLAGEGWQFF
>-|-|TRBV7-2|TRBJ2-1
TGTGCCAGCAGCTTAAGGAGGGGGCGCCTAGCAGATGGGATATACAATGAGCAGTTCTTC
CASSLRRGRLADGIYNEQFF
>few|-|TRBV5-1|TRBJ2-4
TGCGCCAGCAGCGCGGCCAGTCCGCGTGACATTCAGTACTTC
CASSAASPRDIQYF
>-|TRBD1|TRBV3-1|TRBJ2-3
TGTGCCAGCAGCCCCCCAAGACAGGGCTTCACAGATACGCAGTATTTT
CASSPPRQGFTDTQYF
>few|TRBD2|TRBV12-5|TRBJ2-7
TGTGCTAGTGGTTTGGAGGACGGAATTGCGGGGGTATACGAGCAGTACTTC
CASGLEDGIAGVYEQYF
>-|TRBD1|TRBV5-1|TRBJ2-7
TGCGCCAGCAGCCCAGGGGACAGACCCTACGAGCAGTACTTC
CASSPGDRPYEQYF
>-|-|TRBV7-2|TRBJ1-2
TGTGCCAGCAGCTTGCCTCGGAACTATGGCTACACCTTC
CASSLPRNYGYTF
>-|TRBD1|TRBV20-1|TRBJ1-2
TGCAGTGCTAGGACAGGGGATGGCTACACCTTC
CSARTGDGYTF
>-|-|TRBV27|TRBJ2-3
TGTGCCAGCAGTTATCTCCCCACAGATACGCAGTATTTT
CASSYLPTDTQYF
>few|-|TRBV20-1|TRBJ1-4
TGCAGTGCTAGAGAGGGGAGAAATGAAAAACTGTTTTTT
CSAREGRNEKLFF
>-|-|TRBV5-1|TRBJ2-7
TGCGCCAGCAGCCTTGCCGGGACCTCTCGCGAGCAGTACTTC
CASSLAGTSREQYF
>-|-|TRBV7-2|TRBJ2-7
TGTGCCAGCAGCCCCGGGACGGTCGTCTACGAGCAGTACTTC
CASSPGTVVYEQYF
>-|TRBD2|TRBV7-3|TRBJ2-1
TGTGCCAGCAGCTCAAGGATAGGACTAGCGGGTTACAATGAGCAGTTCTTC
CASSSRIGLAGYNEQFF
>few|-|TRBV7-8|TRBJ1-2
TGTGCCAGCAGCTTGGACAGACAAAGCTATGGCTACACCTTC
CASSLDRQSYGYTF
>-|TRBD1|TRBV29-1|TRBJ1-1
TGCAGCGTTGAAGTGGGCGGACAGGGGGCTGAAGCTTTCTTT
CSVEVGGQGAEAFF
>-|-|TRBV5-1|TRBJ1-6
TGCGCCAGCAGCTTACAGGGCGCCGATAATTCACCCCTCCACTTT
CASSLQGADNSPLHF